The sequence of this TCR beta chain was determined in a study of cytomegalovirus exposure and HLA in healthy donors. A multiplex PCR was run with 60 Vbeta primers and 13 Jbeta primers. Measured with immunoSEQ multiplex PCR; TCRdb has only the in-frame clones, and not every one. The sample lists 70,000 or so clones, roughly 78% occurring once. As concerns this clone: The antigen is unknown.

In germline, CDR1 is SGHDT, CDR2 YYEEEE. Trimming shortened V by 0 bases and J by 5 bases, and 11 bases separated the two germline ends. The CDR3 length is 14 residues. General observations from the study: The Asian-associated ancestry cluster reportedly had fewer N-insertions than the roughly 670-donor mean in a later analysis. As a later analysis showed, a missense DCLRE1C variant was linked to trimming of TCR beta V- and J-genes.

The chain couples TRBV5-6 to TRBJ1-2; D unclear. The clonotype comes from a man in his late teens or twenties in good health and CMV-seronegative. The sequenced material came from PBMCs. The CDR3 region has the DNA TGTGCCAGCAGCTTGGATCCCAGGAGGTATGGCTACACCTTC. Encoded protein: CASSLDPRRYGYTF.